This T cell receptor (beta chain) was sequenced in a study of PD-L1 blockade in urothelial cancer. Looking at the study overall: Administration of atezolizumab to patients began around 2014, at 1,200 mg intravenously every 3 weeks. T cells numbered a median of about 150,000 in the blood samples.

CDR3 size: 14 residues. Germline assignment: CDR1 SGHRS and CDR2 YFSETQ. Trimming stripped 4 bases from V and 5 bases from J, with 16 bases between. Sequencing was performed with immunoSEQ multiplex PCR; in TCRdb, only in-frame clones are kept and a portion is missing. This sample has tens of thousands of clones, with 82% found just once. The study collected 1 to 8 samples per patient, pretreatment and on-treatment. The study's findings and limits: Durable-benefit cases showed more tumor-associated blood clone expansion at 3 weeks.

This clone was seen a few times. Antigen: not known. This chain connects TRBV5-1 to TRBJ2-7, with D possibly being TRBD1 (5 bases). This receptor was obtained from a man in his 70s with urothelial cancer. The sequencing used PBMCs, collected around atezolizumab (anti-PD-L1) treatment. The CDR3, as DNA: TGCGCCAGCAGCCCTCAGGGTGATGGAGACGAGCAGTACTTC. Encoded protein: CASSPQGDGDEQYF.